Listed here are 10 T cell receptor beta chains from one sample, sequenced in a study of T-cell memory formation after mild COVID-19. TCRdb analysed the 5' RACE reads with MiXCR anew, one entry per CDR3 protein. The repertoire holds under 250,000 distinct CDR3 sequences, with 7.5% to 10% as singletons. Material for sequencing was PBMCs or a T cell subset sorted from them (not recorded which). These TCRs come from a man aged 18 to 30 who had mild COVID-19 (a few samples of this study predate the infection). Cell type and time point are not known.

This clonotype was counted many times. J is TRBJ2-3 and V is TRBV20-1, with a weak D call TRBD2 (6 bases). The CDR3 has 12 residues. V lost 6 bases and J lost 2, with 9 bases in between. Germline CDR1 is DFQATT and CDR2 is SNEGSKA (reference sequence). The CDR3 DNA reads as TGCAGTGCGTCGGGGGACACAGATACGCAGTATTTT. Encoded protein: CSASGDTDTQYF.

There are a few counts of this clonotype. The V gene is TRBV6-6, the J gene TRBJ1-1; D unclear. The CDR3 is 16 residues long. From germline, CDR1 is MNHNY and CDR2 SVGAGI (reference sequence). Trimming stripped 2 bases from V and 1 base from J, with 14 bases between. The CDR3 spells CASSYDAGSTNTEAFF. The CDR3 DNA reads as TGTGCCAGCAGTTACGATGCCGGGAGCACGAACACTGAAGCTTTCTTT.

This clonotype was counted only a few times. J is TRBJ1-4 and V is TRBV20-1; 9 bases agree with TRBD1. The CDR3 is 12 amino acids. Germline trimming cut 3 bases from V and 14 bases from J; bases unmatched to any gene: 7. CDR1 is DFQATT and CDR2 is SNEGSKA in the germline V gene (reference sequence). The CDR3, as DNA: TGCAGTGCTAGGGCTACAGGGGGCTATCTGTTTTTT. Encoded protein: CSARATGGYLFF.

DNA for the CDR3: TGTGCCAGCAGTGGGGGACAAGGGACGAGCTCCTACAATGAGCAGTTCTTC. It encodes CASSGGQGTSSYNEQFF. This chain links TRBV12-3 or TRBV12-4 with TRBJ2-1; a weak D match, TRBD1 (6 bases). V lost 5 bases and J 0 bases, leaving 17 bases between the germline ends. The CDR3 has 17 amino acids.

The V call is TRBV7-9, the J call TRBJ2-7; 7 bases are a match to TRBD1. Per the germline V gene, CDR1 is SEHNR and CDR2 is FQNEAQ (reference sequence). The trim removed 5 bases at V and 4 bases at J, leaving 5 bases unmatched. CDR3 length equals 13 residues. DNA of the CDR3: TGTGCCAGCAGCAGGGACAGCAATTACGAGCAGTACGTC. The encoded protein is CASSRDSNYEQYV.

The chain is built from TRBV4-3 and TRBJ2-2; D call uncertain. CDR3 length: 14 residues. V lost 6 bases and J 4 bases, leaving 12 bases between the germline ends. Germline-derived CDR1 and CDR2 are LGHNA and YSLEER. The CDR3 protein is CASRMLDTTGELFF. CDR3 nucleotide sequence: TGCGCCAGCAGAATGCTAGACACCACCGGGGAGCTGTTTTTT.

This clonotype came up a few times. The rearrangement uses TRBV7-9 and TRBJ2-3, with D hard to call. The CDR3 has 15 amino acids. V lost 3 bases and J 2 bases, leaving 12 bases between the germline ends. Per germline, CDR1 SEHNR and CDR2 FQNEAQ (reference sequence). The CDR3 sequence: CASSLVLRNTDTQYF. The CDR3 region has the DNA TGTGCCAGCAGCTTGGTCCTGCGCAACACAGATACGCAGTATTTT.

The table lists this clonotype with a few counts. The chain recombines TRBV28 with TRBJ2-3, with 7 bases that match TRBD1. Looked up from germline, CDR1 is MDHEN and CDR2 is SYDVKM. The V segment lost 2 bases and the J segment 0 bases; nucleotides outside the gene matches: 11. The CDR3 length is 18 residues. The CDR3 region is CASSLEIRDSWSTDTQYF. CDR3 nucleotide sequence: TGTGCCAGCAGTTTAGAGATTCGGGACAGCTGGAGCACAGATACGCAGTATTTT.

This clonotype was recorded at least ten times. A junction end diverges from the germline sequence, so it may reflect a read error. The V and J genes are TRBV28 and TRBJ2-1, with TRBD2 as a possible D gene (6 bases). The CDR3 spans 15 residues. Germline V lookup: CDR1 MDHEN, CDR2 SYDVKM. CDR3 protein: CASSSAGSSYNEQFF. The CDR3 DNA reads TGCGCCAGCAGTTCGGCCGGGAGCTCCTACAATGAGCAGTTCTTC.

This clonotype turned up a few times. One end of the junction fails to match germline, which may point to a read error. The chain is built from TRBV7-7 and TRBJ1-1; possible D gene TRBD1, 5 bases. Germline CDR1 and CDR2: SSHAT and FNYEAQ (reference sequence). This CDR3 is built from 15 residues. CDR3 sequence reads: CASSPAGTMNTEAFF. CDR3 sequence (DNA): TGTGCTAGCAGCCCCGCCGGGACGATGAACACTGAAGCTTTCTTT.